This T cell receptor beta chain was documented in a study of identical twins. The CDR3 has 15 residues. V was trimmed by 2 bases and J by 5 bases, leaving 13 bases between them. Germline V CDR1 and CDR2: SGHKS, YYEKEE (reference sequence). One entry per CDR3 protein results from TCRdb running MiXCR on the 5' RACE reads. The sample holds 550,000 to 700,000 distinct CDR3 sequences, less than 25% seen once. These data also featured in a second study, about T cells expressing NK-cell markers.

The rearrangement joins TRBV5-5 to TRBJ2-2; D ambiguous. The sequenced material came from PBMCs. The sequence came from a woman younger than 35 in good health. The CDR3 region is CASSFSGGRTGELFF. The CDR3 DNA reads TGTGCCAGCAGCTTCTCGGGTGGGCGGACCGGGGAGCTGTTTTTT.